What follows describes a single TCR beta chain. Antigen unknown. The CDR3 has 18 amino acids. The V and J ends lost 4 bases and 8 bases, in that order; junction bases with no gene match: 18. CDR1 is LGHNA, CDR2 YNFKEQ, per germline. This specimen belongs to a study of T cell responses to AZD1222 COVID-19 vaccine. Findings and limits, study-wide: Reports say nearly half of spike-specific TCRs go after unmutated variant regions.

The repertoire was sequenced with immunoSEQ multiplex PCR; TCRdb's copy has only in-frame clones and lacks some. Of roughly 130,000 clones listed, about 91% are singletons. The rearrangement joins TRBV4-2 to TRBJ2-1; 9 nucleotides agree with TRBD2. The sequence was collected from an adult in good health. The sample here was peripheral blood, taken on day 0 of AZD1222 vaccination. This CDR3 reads CASSLRFSGRGNMDEQFF. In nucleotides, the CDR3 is TGTGCCAGCAGCCTAAGGTTTAGCGGGAGAGGGAATATGGATGAGCAGTTCTTC.